The 16 T cell receptor beta chains reported below all come from one sample, sequenced in a study of OX40 agonist ivuxolimab in advanced cancers. Clones were read by immunoSEQ multiplex PCR, and TCRdb kept only the in-frame ones, dropping some. This table has 30,000 to 40,000 clones, 89% appearing once. This sample comprised CD4+ or CD8+ T cells sorted from blood, obtained in a trial of the OX40 agonist ivuxolimab. The receptors derive from an adult with an advanced solid tumor such as melanoma, head and neck, liver or kidney cancer.

This chain joins TRBV7-9 and TRBJ2-7; 7 nucleotides line up with TRBD2. This CDR3 region has 14 residues. Losses at the gene ends were 3 bases for V and 5 bases for J; bases not matched to a gene: 7. Germline V lookup: CDR1 SEHNR, CDR2 FQNEAQ (reference sequence). The CDR3 loop is CASSLGGRSDEQYF. The CDR3 DNA sequence: TGTGCCAGCAGCTTGGGCGGGAGAAGTGACGAGCAGTACTTC.

This sequence joins TRBV5-4 and TRBJ2-7; no firm D call. Germline lookup yields CDR1 SGHNT and CDR2 YYREEE (reference sequence). The germline V and J ends were trimmed by 3 bases and 0 bases, with 13 bases remaining between them. This CDR3 comprises 15 residues. CDR3 coding DNA: TGTGCCAGCAGCTCGCGGCCAGCGCGCTCCTACGAGCAGTACTTC. It is translated as CASSSRPARSYEQYF.

The chain recombines TRBV7-8 with TRBJ2-3, with 10 bases lining up with TRBD2. J gave up 1 base and V 0 bases, and 13 bases lay outside the gene matches. Germline assignment: CDR1 SGHVS and CDR2 FQNEAQ. The CDR3 runs to 20 residues. CDR3 in DNA: TGTGCCAGCAGCTTAGCAGGGCTAGCGGGAGCACTTTACGGCACAGATACGCAGTATTTT. Amino acids: CASSLAGLAGALYGTDTQYF.

V is TRBV23-1 and J is TRBJ1-1; D remains unclear. TRBV23-1 falls under the ORF class, with uncertain function. The CDR3 is 18 amino acids. Trimming took 2 bases from V and 0 from J, leaving 19 bases between them. CDR3 sequence (DNA): TGCGCCAGCAGTCAAGGAACTCGTCCAGGCAGGTTGAACACTGAAGCTTTCTTT. Amino acid sequence: CASSQGTRPGRLNTEAFF.

The rearrangement uses TRBV2 and TRBJ2-1; 7 nucleotides align to TRBD2. V gave up 4 bases and J gave up 6 bases; unmatched junction bases: 3. CDR1 is SNHLY, CDR2 FYNNEI, per germline. The CDR3 has 13 amino acids. This CDR3 reads CASSATSFNEQFF. The DNA for the CDR3 is TGTGCCAGCAGTGCGACTAGCTTCAATGAGCAGTTCTTC. Supplemented by reference TRBV2 and TRBJ2-1, the full variable domain reads EPEVTQTPSHQVTQMGQEVILRCVPISNHLYFYWYRQILGQKVEFLVSFYNNEISEKSEIFDDQFSVERPDGSNFTLKIRSTKLEDSAMYFCASSATSFNEQFFGPGTRLTVL.

CDR3 DNA sequence: TGTGCCAGTAGGTATGGGGGTACTTCGTTTAATCAGCCCCAGCATTTT. Its protein is CASRYGGTSFNQPQHF. The chain is built from TRBV19 and TRBJ1-5, with TRBD1 as a possible D gene (5 bases). The CDR3 extends over 16 amino acids. Germline-derived CDR1 and CDR2 are LNHDA and SQIVND (reference sequence). V lost 6 bases and J 4 bases, leaving 19 bases between the germline ends.

Concerning this clone: A read error is the likely source, as a far larger clone sits one nucleotide away. J is TRBJ2-7 and V is TRBV7-6; TRBD2 matches 14 bases. The V gene end was trimmed by 3 bases and the J gene end by 7 bases; junction bases not matched to a gene: 5. The CDR3 consists of 15 residues. Germline V gene data show CDR1 as SGHVS and CDR2 as FNYEAQ. The CDR3 is CASSLGLAGAGEQYF. In DNA form, the CDR3 reads TGTGCCAGCAGCTTGGGACTAGCGGGGGCGGGGGAGCAGTACTTC.

The genes are TRBV28 and TRBJ2-3, with 10 nucleotides matching TRBD2. V dropped 2 bases and J dropped 1; count of bases not matched to a gene: 9. Germline loops: CDR1 MDHEN, CDR2 SYDVKM. The CDR3 has 18 amino acids. The CDR3 sequence: CASSLTLAGERGTDTQYF. In nucleotides, the CDR3 is TGTGCCAGCAGTTTAACCCTAGCGGGAGAGAGGGGCACAGATACGCAGTATTTT.

This clone was detected once. This chain links TRBV2 with TRBJ1-2, with unresolved D. The V gene's germline CDR1 is SNHLY and CDR2 FYNNEI. Trimming took off 4 bases at V and 0 bases at J, with 9 bases between the two ends. This CDR3 comprises 14 residues. CDR3 loop: CASSGEVPNYGYTF. In nucleotides, the CDR3 is TGTGCCAGCAGTGGGGAGGTCCCTAACTATGGCTACACCTTC.

The V gene is TRBV7-9, the J gene TRBJ2-3; 7 nucleotides line up with TRBD1. The V gene end was trimmed by 5 bases and the J gene end by 5 bases; junction bases not matched to a gene: 10. The CDR3 is 15 amino acids. The germline V gene has CDR1 SEHNR and CDR2 FQNEAQ (reference sequence). The CDR3 reads CASSRPGQIEDTQYF. The CDR3 bases are TGTGCCAGCAGCCGACCGGGACAGATTGAAGATACGCAGTATTTT.

The CDR3 sequence: CASSPLKDRGETQYF. In nucleotides, the CDR3 is TGTGCCAGCAGCCCTCTCAAGGACAGGGGGGAGACCCAGTACTTC. The V gene is TRBV7-6, the J gene TRBJ2-5, with TRBD1 identical over 10 bases. From germline, CDR1 is SGHVS and CDR2 FNYEAQ. This CDR3 region has 15 residues. V was pared by 5 bases and J by 5 bases, with 8 bases of the junction left unmatched.

This sequence joins TRBV11-2 and TRBJ2-7; TRBD2 matches 8 bases. Germline values: CDR1 SGHAT, CDR2 FQNNGV. Losses at the gene ends were 5 bases for V and 2 bases for J; bases not matched to a gene: 2. This CDR3 is 13 amino acids long. CDR3 nucleotides: TGTGCCAGCAGCCCGGGACTAGCCTACGAGCAGTACTTC. It is translated as CASSPGLAYEQYF.

CDR3 sequence reads: CASSSRGSDGNTIYF. The DNA for the CDR3 is TGTGCCAGCAGCTCTAGGGGTTCGGACGGAAACACCATATATTTT. This chain connects TRBV5-4 to TRBJ1-3, with D possibly being TRBD1 (5 bases). The CDR3 is made up of 15 amino acids. Looked up from germline, CDR1 is SGHNT and CDR2 is YYREEE (reference sequence). The V gene lost 3 bases and the J gene lost 4 bases, with 14 bases spanning the gap.

The chain's CDR3 is CASSSSGITDTQYF. CDR3 DNA sequence: TGTGCCAGCAGCTCTAGCGGAATCACAGATACGCAGTATTTT. V and J are TRBV5-4 and TRBJ2-3, with TRBD2 matching 7 bases. CDR3 length: 14 residues. The J segment lost 2 bases and the V segment lost 3 bases, leaving 3 bases of the junction unmatched. Germline assignment: CDR1 SGHNT and CDR2 YYREEE (reference sequence).

The CDR3, as DNA: TGTGCCAGCAGCTCTCACAGGGGCTACGAGCAGTACTTC. Encoded protein: CASSSHRGYEQYF. V gene TRBV7-9 combines with J gene TRBJ2-7, with 7 bases aligning to TRBD1. The ends lost 4 bases at V and 3 bases at J; junction bases unmatched: 3. This CDR3 is built from 13 residues. CDR1 and CDR2 from the germline V gene are SEHNR and FQNEAQ (reference sequence).

This clone was counted once. V is TRBV21-1 and J is TRBJ2-7; the table's D call, TRBD1, has no DNA check behind it. TRBV21-1 represents a pseudogene. The CDR3 runs 17 residues. The CDR3 here is CASSKARTGGPRYEQYF. Here the CDR3 DNA reads TGTGCCAGCAGCAAAGCGCGAACAGGGGGGCCTCGCTACGAGCAGTACTTC.